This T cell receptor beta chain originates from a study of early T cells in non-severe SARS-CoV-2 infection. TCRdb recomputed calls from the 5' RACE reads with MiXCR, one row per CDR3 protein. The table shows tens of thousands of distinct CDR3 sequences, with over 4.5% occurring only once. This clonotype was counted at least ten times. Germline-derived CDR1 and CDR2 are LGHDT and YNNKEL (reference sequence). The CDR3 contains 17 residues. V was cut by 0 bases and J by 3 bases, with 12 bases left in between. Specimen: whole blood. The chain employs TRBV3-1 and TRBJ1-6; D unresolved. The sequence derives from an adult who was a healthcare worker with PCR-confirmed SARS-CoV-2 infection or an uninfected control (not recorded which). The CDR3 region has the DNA TGTGCCAGCAGCCAAGAGTCCCCCGGGGTCTATAATTCACCCCTCCACTTT. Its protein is CASSQESPGVYNSPLHF.